This entry features one T cell receptor beta chain sequence. Its target is unknown. The sample belongs to a study of shared clonotypes between healthy human individuals. Study-level background: Each donor's CD4 naive and CD4 memory cells filled three plates apiece, CD8 naive two, and CD8 memory one.

Selected positively for CCR7 and CD45RO-negative, naive CD8 cells excluded terminally differentiated effector memory CD45RA+ cells. Germline CDR1 SGHTA, CDR2 FQGTGA. The CDR3 totals 16 residues. Trimming stripped 5 bases from V and 0 bases from J, with 14 bases between. TCRdb keeps only in-frame clones here, not all; method: immunoSEQ multiplex PCR. The table has over 2,000,000 clones, 85% to 95% seen once. Study-wide results and limits: The donor pool, a small one, limited the genetic and exposure-history diversity represented.

This chain connects TRBV7-3 to TRBJ2-1, with a possible D match to TRBD2 (6 bases). The clonotype originates from a man in his late teens or twenties in good health. Some clones in this sample may be carry-over from other donors' samples. The sample comprised naive CD8+ T cells from PBMCs. CDR3 residues: CASSTWEASSYNEQFF. CDR3 coding DNA: TGTGCCAGCAGCACCTGGGAGGCTAGCTCCTACAATGAGCAGTTCTTC.